This passage covers 21 T cell receptor beta chains from one sample sequenced in a study of neoadjuvant nivolumab and ipilimumab in lung cancer. The method was immunoSEQ multiplex PCR; TCRdb's version includes in-frame clones alone and lacks a portion of them. The data show about 26,000 clones, with 75% to 85% seen just once and about 9% held by the top ten. Sequencing was performed on tumor tissue, taken after neoadjuvant nivolumab, alone or with ipilimumab, at or shortly before surgery. The receptors here all came from an adult with non-small cell lung cancer.

The chain couples TRBV19 to TRBJ1-1, with 7 bases matching TRBD1. This CDR3 region has 13 residues. Per germline, CDR1 LNHDA and CDR2 SQIVND (reference sequence). J gave up 3 bases and V 7 bases, and 5 bases lay outside the gene matches. CDR3 residues: CASKPTGDTEAFF. The CDR3 region has the DNA TGTGCCAGTAAACCAACAGGGGACACTGAAGCTTTCTTT.

This clone was counted a single time. The chain links TRBV18 to TRBJ2-7; D call uncertain. The CDR3 extends over 14 amino acids. V lost 4 bases and J 5 bases, leaving 15 bases between the germline ends. Germline assignment: CDR1 KGHSH and CDR2 LQKENI. CDR3 protein: CASSLNDGFDEQYF. CDR3 sequence (DNA): TGTGCCAGCTCACTGAACGACGGCTTTGACGAGCAGTACTTC.

The gene calls are TRBV30 and TRBJ2-1, with D maybe TRBD1 (6 bases). V shed 3 bases and J shed 4 bases, with 10 bases lying between them. CDR1 and CDR2 from the germline V gene are GTSNPN and SVGIG (reference sequence). This CDR3 spans 13 amino acids. The CDR3 is CAWSAGQYNEQFF. CDR3 coding DNA: TGTGCCTGGAGCGCTGGACAGTACAATGAGCAGTTCTTC.

This clone was counted between two and nine times. This sequence joins TRBV7-9 and TRBJ2-7; either TRBD1 or TRBD2 may fit D (5 bases each). Per germline, CDR1 SEHNR and CDR2 FQNEAQ (reference sequence). V shed 0 bases and J shed 2 bases, with 14 bases lying between them. The CDR3 is 16 amino acids. CDR3 coding DNA: TGTGCCAGCAGCTTAGCGCTTGTCGGGGCAGCCTACGAGCAGTACTTC. As protein: CASSLALVGAAYEQYF.

This clone was observed a handful of times. The V gene is TRBV10-2, the J gene TRBJ2-1; 10 bases fit TRBD1. The germline V gene encodes CDR1 WSHSY and CDR2 SAAADI. Losses at the gene ends were 9 bases for V and 0 bases for J; bases not matched to a gene: 5. This CDR3 comprises 15 residues. CDR3 in amino acids: CASRQGAGSYNEQFF. CDR3 in DNA: TGCGCCAGTCGACAGGGGGCGGGCTCCTACAATGAGCAGTTCTTC.

This clone was counted once. V usage is TRBV18 and J usage is TRBJ2-7; no clear D. Trimming pared 4 bases from V and 4 bases from J, leaving 8 bases between. CDR1 and CDR2 (germline): KGHSH, LQKENI. This CDR3 is built from 12 residues. CDR3 residues: CASSLNGYEQYF. CDR3 DNA: TGTGCCAGCTCACTGAACGGGTACGAGCAGTACTTC. The full variable domain, with the rest looked up from reference TRBV18 and TRBJ2-7, is NAGVMQNPRHLVRRRGQEARLRCSPMKGHSHVYWYRQLPEEGLKFMVYLQKENIIDESGMPKERFSAEFPKEGPSILRIQQVVRGDSAAYFCASSLNGYEQYFGPGTRLTVT.

This clone appeared a single time. This sequence joins TRBV28 and TRBJ1-2; D gene ambiguous. Trimming pared 6 bases from V and 12 bases from J, leaving 20 bases between. CDR1 is MDHEN and CDR2 is SYDVKM in the germline V gene. There are 13 residues in the CDR3. For the CDR3, the DNA is TGTGCCAGCAGCCAGATAAGCCCCCCCCGGAACACCTTC. As protein: CASSQISPPRNTF.

As DNA, the CDR3 is TGTGCCAGCAGCTTAGCGCCCCAGTTCAGCAATCAGCCCCAGCATTTT. This gives the protein CASSLAPQFSNQPQHF. The chain carries TRBV7-2 and TRBJ1-5, with unresolved D. This CDR3 is built from 16 residues. In germline, CDR1 is SGHTA, CDR2 FQGNSA. Trimming cost V 0 bases and J 1 base, with 10 bases left between them.

V usage is TRBV4-1 and J usage is TRBJ2-7; D is unresolved. Germline assignment: CDR1 MGHRA and CDR2 YSYEKL. With 0 bases removed from V and 2 bases from J, the gap between germline ends came to 11 bases. This CDR3 spans 15 amino acids. This chain's CDR3 is CASSQEPANAYEQYF. CDR3 in DNA: TGCGCCAGCAGCCAAGAACCAGCCAACGCCTACGAGCAGTACTTC.

This clone came up once. The rearrangement joins TRBV5-1 to TRBJ2-7; D perhaps matches TRBD2 (6 bases). The V end was cut by 4 bases, the J end by 2 bases, with 19 bases between. Germline-derived CDR1 and CDR2 are SGHRS and YFSETQ. The CDR3 sequence is 16 residues long. The CDR3 spells CASSPNVGGQTYEQYF. CDR3 DNA sequence: TGCGCCAGCAGCCCCAATGTGGGGGGTCAAACCTACGAGCAGTACTTC.

V and J are TRBV7-6 and TRBJ2-1; a possible D gene is TRBD2 (6 bases). Trimming took off 1 base at V and 4 bases at J, with 14 bases between the two ends. The CDR3 is 16 amino acids. Per the germline V gene, CDR1 is SGHVS and CDR2 is FNYEAQ. CDR3 amino acids: CASSLVGGDVYNEQFF. CDR3 DNA: TGTGCCAGCAGCTTAGTCGGGGGAGACGTTTACAATGAGCAGTTCTTC.

The rearrangement joins TRBV5-1 to TRBJ1-5; a weak D match, TRBD1 (5 bases). The CDR3 spans 13 residues. Looked up from germline, CDR1 is SGHRS and CDR2 is YFSETQ. V gave up 4 bases and J gave up 4 bases, with 9 bases separating them. The CDR3 region is CASSLRVNQPQHF. In DNA form, the CDR3 reads TGCGCCAGCAGCCTCAGGGTTAATCAGCCCCAGCATTTT.

The genes are TRBV29-1 and TRBJ1-2; D uncertain. Germline CDR1 and CDR2: SQVTM and ANQGSEA. Deletions cut 7 bases from V and 0 bases from J, with 9 bases between. The CDR3 length is 12 residues. The CDR3 nucleotides are TGCAGCGCTATAGGGTCTAACTATGGCTACACCTTC. Amino acids: CSAIGSNYGYTF.

The chain combines TRBV7-9 with TRBJ2-4; 8 bases map to TRBD1. V gave up 6 bases and J gave up 6 bases; unmatched junction bases: 7. The V gene's germline CDR1 is SEHNR and CDR2 FQNEAQ (reference sequence). This CDR3 has 14 residues. This chain's CDR3 is CASSPGQDGNIQYF. The CDR3 DNA is TGTGCCAGCAGTCCGGGACAGGATGGAAACATTCAGTACTTC.

This rearrangement joins TRBV2 to TRBJ1-1; D remains unclear. Looked up from germline, CDR1 is SNHLY and CDR2 is FYNNEI. This CDR3 has 13 residues. V was pared by 5 bases and J by 0 bases, with 7 bases between. CDR3 loop: CASSRGMNTEAFF. CDR3 bases: TGTGCCAGCAGTCGGGGTATGAACACTGAAGCTTTCTTT.

A single count supports this clone. The rearrangement uses TRBV18 and TRBJ2-7; 7 positions agree with TRBD1. The trim removed 3 bases at V and 2 bases at J, leaving 1 base unmatched. Germline assignment: CDR1 KGHSH and CDR2 LQKENI. This CDR3 comprises 13 residues. The CDR3 protein is CASSPGTAYEQYF. In DNA form, the CDR3 reads TGTGCCAGCTCACCCGGGACAGCCTACGAGCAGTACTTC.

In its sample, this clone was seen once. This rearrangement joins TRBV15 to TRBJ2-1; D is possibly TRBD1 or TRBD2 (5 bases each). V was clipped by 1 base and J by 9 bases, with 13 bases between them. This CDR3 is built from 14 residues. CDR1 is LNHNV, CDR2 YYDKDF, per germline (reference sequence). In nucleotides, the CDR3 is TGTGCCACCAGCAGAGGGGACCGGGACCCTGAGCAGTTCTTC. Translated, it gives CATSRGDRDPEQFF.

This clone was seen just once. The chain joins TRBV7-2 to TRBJ1-3; D is possibly TRBD1 (5 bases). Germline loops: CDR1 SGHTA, CDR2 FQGNSA. Trimming removed 6 bases from V and 1 base from J, with 10 bases in between. CDR3 length equals 14 residues. Here the CDR3 reads CASRPGPSGNTIYF. The CDR3 DNA is TGTGCCAGCAGACCGGGACCATCTGGAAACACCATATATTTT. Based on the CDR3 plus reference TRBV7-2 and TRBJ1-3, the full variable domain is GAGVSQSPSNKVTEKGKDVELRCDPISGHTALYWYRQSLGQGLEFLIYFQGNSAPDKSGLPSDRFSAERTGGSVSTLTIQRTQQEDSAVYLCASRPGPSGNTIYFGEGSWLTVV.

V usage is TRBV18 and J usage is TRBJ1-4; D gene unclear. This CDR3 region has 14 residues. Germline CDR1 is KGHSH and CDR2 is LQKENI. V was clipped by 6 bases and J by 0 bases, with 8 bases between them. CDR3: CASSPGSTNEKLFF. The CDR3, as DNA: TGTGCCAGCTCCCCCGGGTCAACTAATGAAAAACTGTTTTTT. Looking up the rest from reference TRBV18 and TRBJ1-4 gives the full variable domain: NAGVMQNPRHLVRRRGQEARLRCSPMKGHSHVYWYRQLPEEGLKFMVYLQKENIIDESGMPKERFSAEFPKEGPSILRIQQVVRGDSAAYFCASSPGSTNEKLFFGSGTQLSVL.

The J gene is TRBJ2-7, the V gene TRBV4-2; maybe TRBD2 (6 bases). CDR1 and CDR2 from the germline V gene are LGHNA and YNFKEQ. Trimming shortened V by 8 bases and J by 2 bases, and 13 bases separated the two germline ends. This CDR3 region has 13 residues. The CDR3 nucleotides are TGTGCCAGCTCGAGCGGGTTGACCTACGAGCAGTACTTC. It translates to CASSSGLTYEQYF.

The J gene is TRBJ2-7, the V gene TRBV5-1; TRBD2 matches at 8 bases. This CDR3 contains 14 residues. Germline values: CDR1 SGHRS, CDR2 YFSETQ. With 3 bases clipped from V and 3 bases from J, the junction kept 5 bases outside the gene matches. For the CDR3, the DNA is TGCGCCAGCAGCTCCTCGGGGGGGTTCTACGAGCAGTACTTC. Its translation is CASSSSGGFYEQYF.